The 4 T cell receptor beta chains below were found in one sample sequenced in a study of OX40 agonist ivuxolimab in advanced cancers. TCRdb's table, derived via immunoSEQ multiplex PCR, lists solely in-frame clones and lacks some. The table includes approximately 35,000 clones, about nine tenths detected once. This material consisted of CD4+ or CD8+ T cells sorted from blood, taken in a trial of the OX40 agonist ivuxolimab. These receptors all stem from an adult with an advanced solid tumor such as melanoma, head and neck, liver or kidney cancer.

The V call is TRBV6-6, the J call TRBJ2-7, with TRBD1 matching 10 bases. J was trimmed by 5 bases and V by 6 bases; bases with no gene match: 4. This CDR3 comprises 13 residues. Germline V gene sequence: CDR1 MNHNY, CDR2 SVGAGI (reference sequence). CDR3 in DNA: TGTGCCAGCAGAGGGACAGGGGACCACGAGCAGTACTTC. It codes for CASRGTGDHEQYF.

The genes are TRBV7-9 and TRBJ1-5, with TRBD1 identical over 7 bases. Trimming at V came to 4 bases and at J to 3 bases, leaving 6 bases not matched to a gene. The CDR3 consists of 15 residues. Germline V gene data show CDR1 as SEHNR and CDR2 as FQNEAQ (reference sequence). The CDR3: CASSSTGSSNQPQHF. The CDR3 coding sequence is TGTGCCAGCAGCTCGACAGGGTCCTCCAATCAGCCCCAGCATTTT.

The chain carries TRBV4-2 and TRBJ2-1, with D uncertain. The CDR3 consists of 13 residues. The V and J ends lost 1 base and 8 bases respectively, with 9 bases between them. Per germline, CDR1 LGHNA and CDR2 YNFKEQ. CDR3 DNA sequence: TGTGCCAGCAGCCAAGTAGTTTGGGATGAGCAGTTCTTC. Its protein product is CASSQVVWDEQFF.

This clone was found a few times. The chain combines TRBV11-2 with TRBJ1-3, with D possibly being TRBD1 (5 bases). The germline V gene encodes CDR1 SGHAT and CDR2 FQNNGV. V was pared by 4 bases and J by 7 bases, with 14 bases between. The CDR3 spans 14 residues. The CDR3 spells CASSSPLEGNTIYF. CDR3 in DNA: TGTGCCAGCAGCTCGCCTTTAGAGGGGAACACCATATATTTT. The variable domain in full, completed from reference TRBV11-2 and TRBJ1-3, reads EAGVAQSPRYKIIEKRQSVAFWCNPISGHATLYWYQQILGQGPKLLIQFQNNGVVDDSQLPKDRFSAERLKGVDSTLKIQPAKLEDSAVYLCASSSPLEGNTIYFGEGSWLTVV.